Sequencing of this T cell receptor beta chain was carried out in a study of cytomegalovirus exposure and HLA in healthy donors. Overall study findings and caveats: A later analysis linked a missense variant in DCLRE1C to the trimming of TCR beta V and J genes.

This clone has more than one count but fewer than ten. Its antigen is as yet unknown. The PCR had 60 Vbeta and 13 Jbeta primers. TCRdb's copy holds only in-frame clones and misses some; the assay was immunoSEQ multiplex PCR. The data contain 100,000 to 150,000 clones, roughly 71% of them seen just once; the ten biggest clones take up about 4%. This sequence was found in a woman in her fifties or sixties in good health and CMV-seropositive. Sequencing used PBMCs.

CDR3 nucleotides: TGTGCCAGCAGCTCGACCCCCGCCAAGGAGGAGACCCAGTACTTC. Its protein product is CASSSTPAKEETQYF. The J gene is TRBJ2-5, the V gene TRBV11-2; D gene uncertain. The CDR3 runs 15 residues. The V and J ends lost 4 bases and 5 bases respectively, with 17 bases between them. Germline-derived CDR1 and CDR2 are SGHAT and FQNNGV. Full variable domain (remainder filled in from reference TRBV11-2 and TRBJ2-5): EAGVAQSPRYKIIEKRQSVAFWCNPISGHATLYWYQQILGQGPKLLIQFQNNGVVDDSQLPKDRFSAERLKGVDSTLKIQPAKLEDSAVYLCASSSTPAKEETQYFGPGTRLLVL.